This is a list of T cell receptor beta chains from one sample in a study of cytomegalovirus exposure and HLA in healthy donors. Profiling relied on immunoSEQ multiplex PCR, and the TCRdb table lists in-frame clones only, not all of them. This table has around 92,000 clones, roughly 76% appearing once. Material: PBMCs. The receptors originated from a human donor in good health. The CDR3 runs from the conserved cysteine through the conserved F or W. Each record gives: D gene, clone size, J gene, V gene, CDR3 DNA, CDR3 protein. D genes are given only for firm matches. Not all rows give a size; the values are once, few, many and, for expanded clones, a class.

d_gene: TRBD2
abundance: NA
j_gene: TRBJ2-1
v_gene: TRBV5-1
CDR3nt: TGCGCCAGCAGCTCGGGACTAGTCCATGAGCAGTTCTTC
CDR3aa: CASSSGLVHEQFF

d_gene: NA
abundance: NA
j_gene: TRBJ2-3
v_gene: TRBV30
CDR3nt: TGTGCCTGGAGTGGGGGAGGTAGCACTAGCACAGATACGCAGTATTTT
CDR3aa: CAWSGGGSTSTDTQYF

d_gene: NA
abundance: NA
j_gene: TRBJ2-7
v_gene: TRBV2
CDR3nt: TGTGCCAGCACAACGTCAGGGAAAACCTCCTACGAGCAGTACTTC
CDR3aa: CASTTSGKTSYEQYF

d_gene: NA
abundance: NA
j_gene: TRBJ2-3
v_gene: TRBV7-8
CDR3nt: TGTGCCAGCAGCTATCACACAGATACGCAGTATTTT
CDR3aa: CASSYHTDTQYF

d_gene: NA
abundance: NA
j_gene: TRBJ2-3
v_gene: TRBV7-9
CDR3nt: TGTGCCAGCAGCCCTCCCCCGTTGCGGGGGCGCACAGATACGCAGTATTTT
CDR3aa: CASSPPPLRGRTDTQYF

d_gene: TRBD2
abundance: NA
j_gene: TRBJ2-3
v_gene: TRBV2
CDR3nt: TGTGCCAGCAGGGGAACAGTGGGAGCGGGAGGGCCGGGCACAGATACGCAGTATTTT
CDR3aa: CASRGTVGAGGPGTDTQYF

d_gene: NA
abundance: NA
j_gene: TRBJ2-7
v_gene: TRBV10-3
CDR3nt: TGTGCCATCAGTGAGTCGGGTGGGCAGCCCGGTAGTGAGTACTTC
CDR3aa: CAISESGGQPGSEYF

d_gene: TRBD1
abundance: NA
j_gene: TRBJ1-4
v_gene: TRBV5-6
CDR3nt: TGTGCCAGCAGCTCCGGACAGGGGGTCCGTGGGAAACTGTTTTTT
CDR3aa: CASSSGQGVRGKLFF

d_gene: TRBD1
abundance: NA
j_gene: TRBJ2-7
v_gene: TRBV2
CDR3nt: TGTGCCAGCAGTTCATTCGTGGGGACAGGGGACGGGGAGCAGTACTTC
CDR3aa: CASSSFVGTGDGEQYF

d_gene: NA
abundance: once
j_gene: TRBJ1-2
v_gene: TRBV6-5
CDR3nt: TGTGCCAGCAGTTACACAATTGACAGGTGGAGCTACACCTTC
CDR3aa: CASSYTIDRWSYTF

d_gene: TRBD2
abundance: few
j_gene: TRBJ2-7
v_gene: TRBV28
CDR3nt: TGTGCCAGTTGGACTAGCGGGGACTACGAGCAGTACTTC
CDR3aa: CASWTSGDYEQYF

d_gene: TRBD2
abundance: NA
j_gene: TRBJ2-7
v_gene: TRBV2
CDR3nt: TGTGCCAGCAGTTCCAGGGGTCCGGGACTAGCGGGAGTTCGCTACGAGCAGTACTTC
CDR3aa: CASSSRGPGLAGVRYEQYF

d_gene: NA
abundance: few
j_gene: TRBJ1-2
v_gene: TRBV5-6
CDR3nt: TGTGCCAGCGGCAGGGGAAATGGCTACACCTTC
CDR3aa: CASGRGNGYTF

d_gene: NA
abundance: NA
j_gene: TRBJ2-3
v_gene: TRBV4-1
CDR3nt: TGCGCCAGCAGCCAAGATTCCGGGCTAGCGAGCACAGATACGCAGTATTTT
CDR3aa: CASSQDSGLASTDTQYF

d_gene: TRBD1
abundance: NA
j_gene: TRBJ2-7
v_gene: TRBV5-8
CDR3nt: TGTGCCAGCAGCTTGGCGGAGACAGGGGTAAGCGAGCAGTACTTC
CDR3aa: CASSLAETGVSEQYF

d_gene: TRBD1
abundance: NA
j_gene: TRBJ2-7
v_gene: TRBV7-2
CDR3nt: TGTGCCAGCAGCTTAGAACAGGGGGGCTCCTACGAGCAGTACTTC
CDR3aa: CASSLEQGGSYEQYF

d_gene: NA
abundance: few
j_gene: TRBJ1-1
v_gene: TRBV5-6
CDR3nt: TGTGCCAGCAGCTTGGTTGGAGGGTTTGACACTGAAGCTTTCTTT
CDR3aa: CASSLVGGFDTEAFF

d_gene: NA
abundance: few
j_gene: TRBJ1-1
v_gene: TRBV9
CDR3nt: TGTGCCAGCAGCCGAGGATCGACAGGGAACACTGAAGCTTTCTTT
CDR3aa: CASSRGSTGNTEAFF

d_gene: NA
abundance: few
j_gene: TRBJ2-7
v_gene: TRBV7-6
CDR3nt: TGTGCCAGCACTTTCAATAGTCCAAGACAGGTCGGCTGGGACGAGCAGTACTTC
CDR3aa: CASTFNSPRQVGWDEQYF

d_gene: NA
abundance: NA
j_gene: TRBJ2-7
v_gene: TRBV11-2
CDR3nt: TGTGCCAGCAGCTCCTCGGACGGGAGAAACTACGAGCAGTACTTC
CDR3aa: CASSSSDGRNYEQYF

d_gene: NA
abundance: NA
j_gene: TRBJ2-6
v_gene: TRBV2
CDR3nt: TGTGCCAGCAGTAGTCCCCGGGAGAGCTCTGGGGCCAACGTCCTGACTTTC
CDR3aa: CASSSPRESSGANVLTF

d_gene: NA
abundance: NA
j_gene: TRBJ1-4
v_gene: TRBV15
CDR3nt: TGTGCCACCAGCAGAGGGGAGGGTGAAAAACTGTTTTTT
CDR3aa: CATSRGEGEKLFF

d_gene: TRBD2
abundance: few
j_gene: TRBJ2-2
v_gene: TRBV6-6
CDR3nt: TGTGCCAGCAGAAGGGAGGGCACCGGGGAGCTGTTTTTT
CDR3aa: CASRREGTGELFF

d_gene: TRBD1
abundance: NA
j_gene: TRBJ2-7
v_gene: TRBV14
CDR3nt: TGTGCCAGCAGTAGCGACAGGGGTGCTCCCTACGAGCAGTACTTC
CDR3aa: CASSSDRGAPYEQYF

d_gene: NA
abundance: once
j_gene: TRBJ1-1
v_gene: TRBV18
CDR3nt: TGTGCCAGCTCACCATCGGGGAACACTGAAGCTTTCTTT
CDR3aa: CASSPSGNTEAFF

d_gene: NA
abundance: NA
j_gene: TRBJ1-5
v_gene: TRBV5-6
CDR3nt: TGTGCCAGCAGTCGAGGCGGGGGGCCCCAGCATTTT
CDR3aa: CASSRGGGPQHF

d_gene: TRBD2
abundance: NA
j_gene: TRBJ2-7
v_gene: TRBV13
CDR3nt: TGTGCCAGCAGCTTAGGCGGGCTAGCGGGACTGGGCGAGCAGTACTTC
CDR3aa: CASSLGGLAGLGEQYF

d_gene: NA
abundance: NA
j_gene: TRBJ2-1
v_gene: TRBV9
CDR3nt: TGTGCCAGCGAACGGGAGCCCCTTTACAATGAGCAGTTCTTC
CDR3aa: CASEREPLYNEQFF

d_gene: TRBD1
abundance: NA
j_gene: TRBJ1-5
v_gene: TRBV18
CDR3nt: TGTGCCAGCTCACCACCGGGGGCAGGGGGCAGCCAGCCCCAGCATTTT
CDR3aa: CASSPPGAGGSQPQHF

d_gene: NA
abundance: NA
j_gene: TRBJ1-2
v_gene: TRBV27
CDR3nt: TGTGCCAGCCGGGCGGGGTACTGGGGCTACACCTTC
CDR3aa: CASRAGYWGYTF

d_gene: NA
abundance: NA
j_gene: TRBJ2-7
v_gene: TRBV5-1
CDR3nt: TGCGCCAGCTCCTGGGGGGGGACACAGAGCTCCTACGAGCAGTACTTC
CDR3aa: CASSWGGTQSSYEQYF

d_gene: NA
abundance: NA
j_gene: TRBJ2-7
v_gene: TRBV6-5
CDR3nt: TGTGCCAGCAGCCAGTTGTACGAGCAGTACTTC
CDR3aa: CASSQLYEQYF

d_gene: TRBD1
abundance: NA
j_gene: TRBJ1-1
v_gene: TRBV11-2
CDR3nt: TGTGCCAGCAGCTTAGACAGGACAGGGTCTGAAGCTTTCTTT
CDR3aa: CASSLDRTGSEAFF

d_gene: TRBD1
abundance: few
j_gene: TRBJ1-2
v_gene: TRBV2
CDR3nt: TGTGCCAGCAGTGCAGGACAGGGGCTTAACTATGGCTACACCTTC
CDR3aa: CASSAGQGLNYGYTF

d_gene: NA
abundance: few
j_gene: TRBJ1-1
v_gene: TRBV2
CDR3nt: TGTGCCAGCATTTGGACGGAGGGCACTGAAGCTTTCTTT
CDR3aa: CASIWTEGTEAFF

d_gene: NA
abundance: NA
j_gene: TRBJ2-5
v_gene: TRBV7-2
CDR3nt: TGTGCCAGCAGCCCAACGGGAGTCGAGACCCAGTACTTC
CDR3aa: CASSPTGVETQYF

d_gene: TRBD1
abundance: NA
j_gene: TRBJ1-2
v_gene: TRBV5-1
CDR3nt: TGCGCCAGCAGCTTGGAGGCGGGAGGGGGCTCATACTATGGCTACACCTTC
CDR3aa: CASSLEAGGGSYYGYTF

d_gene: NA
abundance: NA
j_gene: TRBJ1-2
v_gene: TRBV4-3
CDR3nt: TGCGCCAGCAGCCAAGCTGATTCCCGCGCGGGGACCCTGGGGTATGGCTACACCTTC
CDR3aa: CASSQADSRAGTLGYGYTF

d_gene: TRBD2
abundance: NA
j_gene: TRBJ2-3
v_gene: TRBV5-4
CDR3nt: TGTGCCAGCAGCTTCGGTCATCCTAGCGGGGGCGCTGATACGCAGTATTTT
CDR3aa: CASSFGHPSGGADTQYF

d_gene: TRBD1
abundance: once
j_gene: TRBJ1-2
v_gene: TRBV18
CDR3nt: TGTGCCAGCTCACCTACCCGGACAGGGAACTATGGCTACACCTTC
CDR3aa: CASSPTRTGNYGYTF

d_gene: NA
abundance: NA
j_gene: TRBJ2-5
v_gene: TRBV4-2
CDR3nt: TGTGCCAGCAGCCAAGATGAACAGGGGAGGAAGACCCAGTACTTC
CDR3aa: CASSQDEQGRKTQYF

d_gene: NA
abundance: NA
j_gene: TRBJ2-5
v_gene: TRBV6-5
CDR3nt: TGTGCCAGCAGCCGGACGGGAGAAAGGGAGGAGACCCAGTACTTC
CDR3aa: CASSRTGEREETQYF

d_gene: NA
abundance: once
j_gene: TRBJ1-1
v_gene: TRBV6-5
CDR3nt: TGTGCCAGCAGTTATATCGGGGGGCGGACTGAAGCTTTCTTT
CDR3aa: CASSYIGGRTEAFF

d_gene: TRBD1
abundance: NA
j_gene: TRBJ1-5
v_gene: TRBV19
CDR3nt: TGTGCCAGTAGTAGTATTAGGGGTCAGGGGGCACAGCCCCAGCATTTT
CDR3aa: CASSSIRGQGAQPQHF

d_gene: NA
abundance: NA
j_gene: TRBJ2-1
v_gene: TRBV7-2
CDR3nt: TGTGCCAGCAGCTCCGACACGGACAATGAGCAGTTCTTC
CDR3aa: CASSSDTDNEQFF